This T cell receptor (beta chain) derives from a study of T cell repertoires in cytomegalovirus infection. Study-level background: It was recently identified HLA-C-restricted and well-studied HLA-B-restricted CMV epitopes that the study used. Public TCR beta signatures indicated both CMV infection and matching HLA type. Study findings and constraints: Clonotype analysis showed dominance of the ex vivo response by HLA-C-restricted CMV-specific TCR beta clonotypes. Carriage of CMV together with the relevant HLA was identifiable through cumulative public TCR beta family frequency.

Notes on this clonotype: Its antigen is currently unknown.

Germline values: CDR1 SGDLS, CDR2 YYNGEE. The V end lost 4 bases, the J end lost 4 bases, and 11 bases lay between the germline ends. CDR3 length equals 13 residues. TCRdb recomputed calls from the reads with MiXCR, one row per CDR3 protein. The sample lists some 800,000 distinct CDR3 sequences; around a third were seen once. The TCR originated in a human donor in good health (CMV status not recorded). Some clones in this sample may be carry-over from other donors' samples. The input for sequencing was cultured CD8+ T cells from PBMCs, taken from culture after CMV antigen stimulation. This rearrangement joins TRBV9 to TRBJ1-1; D call uncertain. CDR3 amino acids: CASSPWETTEAFF. The CDR3 nucleotides read TGTGCCAGCAGCCCCTGGGAGACCACTGAAGCTTTCTTT.